The sequence of this T cell receptor (beta chain) was determined in a study of control samples from healthy donors and cancer patients. This clone was recorded only once. Here immunoSEQ multiplex PCR was the method, and the copy in TCRdb shows in-frame clones only, minus some. Among some 71,000 clones listed, approximately 89% were seen once. Germline V lookup: CDR1 MNHNY, CDR2 SVGAGI (reference sequence). The CDR3 spans 15 residues. The V gene lost 6 bases and the J gene lost 0 bases, with 9 bases spanning the gap. Sequenced: PBMCs. The source is a man aged 55 to 70 with lung cancer. The V call is TRBV6-6, the J call TRBJ2-6; D is possibly TRBD2 (5 bases). CDR3 in DNA: TGTGCCAGCAGGAGGGAGCTCTCTGGGGCCAACGTCCTGACTTTC. Translation: CASRRELSGANVLTF.